This entry lists 30 T cell receptor beta chains sequenced from one sample in a study of T cell responses to AZD1222 COVID-19 vaccine. Produced via immunoSEQ multiplex PCR; TCRdb's table is partial and in-frame only. Here the sample spans about 89,000 clones, around 91% being singletons. Sequencing was performed on peripheral blood, taken 28 days after the second AZD1222 dose. The receptors were sampled from an adult who received the AZD1222 COVID-19 vaccine.

The chain joins TRBV9 to TRBJ2-6; TRBD2 matches 11 bases. The CDR3 runs to 19 residues. V was pared by 3 bases and J by 3 bases, with 11 bases of the junction left unmatched. Germline lookup yields CDR1 SGDLS and CDR2 YYNGEE. This CDR3 reads CASSGRLAGKNGGANVLTF. CDR3 sequence (DNA): TGTGCCAGCAGCGGCCGACTAGCGGGGAAAAATGGTGGGGCCAACGTCCTGACTTTC.

The chain has TRBV18 and TRBJ1-5, with no clear D. CDR1 is KGHSH, CDR2 LQKENI, per germline. Trimming removed 1 base from V and 4 bases from J, with 8 bases in between. This CDR3 has 14 residues. CDR3 sequence reads: CASSPRSINQPQHF. The CDR3 DNA is TGTGCCAGCTCACCACGGTCTATAAATCAGCCCCAGCATTTT.

The V call is TRBV19, the J call TRBJ2-5, with TRBD2 as a possible D gene (5 bases). Trimming left V 8 bases short and J 3 bases short, with 13 bases between. Germline V gene lookup returns CDR1 LNHDA and CDR2 SQIVND (reference sequence). The CDR3 extends over 13 amino acids. Here the CDR3 DNA reads TGTGCCAGTGGCCCCGGGATGGAAGAGACCCAGTACTTC. Translated, it gives CASGPGMEETQYF.

This chain joins TRBV4-2 and TRBJ1-4; 7 bases line up with TRBD1. CDR1 and CDR2 from the germline V gene are LGHNA and YNFKEQ. Germline trimming cut 1 base from V and 5 bases from J; bases unmatched to any gene: 7. The CDR3 totals 16 residues. The DNA of the CDR3 is TGTGCCAGCAGCCAAGGGGAGAACAGGGGAAATGAAAAACTGTTTTTT. Translation: CASSQGENRGNEKLFF.

The chain uses TRBV7-2 and TRBJ2-3, with D possibly being TRBD1 or TRBD2 (6 bases each). Germline-derived CDR1 and CDR2 are SGHTA and FQGNSA. Deletions cut 1 base from V and 0 bases from J, with 14 bases between. This CDR3 contains 17 residues. CDR3 sequence (DNA): TGTGCCAGCAGCTTAGTTGGGGGGCCTGGAAGCACAGATACGCAGTATTTT. Encoded protein: CASSLVGGPGSTDTQYF.

The gene calls are TRBV6-5 and TRBJ2-5; TRBD2 agrees at 7 bases. The ends lost 6 bases at V and 3 bases at J; junction bases unmatched: 7. This CDR3 region has 14 residues. Germline V gene lookup returns CDR1 MNHEY and CDR2 SVGAGI. CDR3: CASSAGVNKETQYF. DNA for the CDR3: TGTGCCAGCAGCGCGGGGGTCAACAAAGAGACCCAGTACTTC.

The rearrangement joins TRBV6-5 to TRBJ2-3, with unresolved D. The germline V gene has CDR1 MNHEY and CDR2 SVGAGI. V lost 6 bases and J lost 2, with 15 bases in between. The CDR3 loop spans 15 amino acids. CDR3 in amino acids: CASSNPGTVTDTQYF. CDR3 bases: TGTGCCAGCAGCAACCCCGGCACAGTCACAGATACGCAGTATTTT.

In this sample, this clone turned up once. The chain has TRBV25-1 and TRBJ2-1, with 7 bases matching TRBD1. There are 12 residues in the CDR3. V shed 2 bases and J 14 bases; nucleotides not matched to a gene: 6. Germline V lookup: CDR1 MGHDK, CDR2 SYGVNS. The CDR3 loop is CASSEGGQTEFF. The CDR3 DNA reads as TGTGCCAGCAGTGAAGGGGGACAGACTGAGTTCTTC.

The chain uses TRBV11-3 and TRBJ2-7; possible D gene TRBD1, 5 bases. V was pared by 6 bases and J by 2 bases, with 20 bases between. The germline V gene encodes CDR1 SGHNT and CDR2 YENEEA. CDR3 size: 16 residues. The DNA of the CDR3 is TGTGCCAGCAGTTCCTTAATCCAGGGAAAAACCTACGAGCAGTACTTC. Its protein is CASSSLIQGKTYEQYF.

CDR3 nucleotides: TGTGCCAGCAGCCGCGGAGGGCAGGGGGCTTCCGAGAAACTGTTTTTT. Its protein product is CASSRGGQGASEKLFF. The J gene is TRBJ1-4, the V gene TRBV5-4, with 8 positions matching TRBD1. The CDR3 sequence is 16 residues long. CDR1 SGHNT and CDR2 YYREEE come from the germline V gene (reference sequence). J was trimmed by 11 bases and V by 4 bases; bases with no gene match: 16.

J is TRBJ2-7 and V is TRBV19; D is perhaps TRBD1 or TRBD2 (5 bases each). Germline V gives CDR1 LNHDA, CDR2 SQIVND (reference sequence). The CDR3 length is 13 residues. With 5 bases removed from V and 6 bases from J, the gap between germline ends came to 14 bases. In DNA, the CDR3 is TGTGCCAGTAGTCCGGGTGGGGGTGCCGAGCAGTACTTC. Its translation: CASSPGGGAEQYF.

This clone was seen only once. The chain combines TRBV5-4 with TRBJ2-2; the D is unclear. V shed 1 base and J shed 2 bases, with 6 bases lying between them. CDR3 length: 14 amino acids. Germline assignment: CDR1 SGHNT and CDR2 YYREEE (reference sequence). As DNA, the CDR3 is TGTGCCAGCAGCTTGATGTTTAACACCGGGGAGCTGTTTTTT. Residues: CASSLMFNTGELFF.

The rearrangement joins TRBV21-1 to TRBJ1-1. TRBV21-1 is described as a pseudogene. This CDR3 spans 13 amino acids. The CDR3 DNA reads TGTGCCAGTCTTCGGGAGGTAGGGAGGGAAGCTTTCTTT. This translates into CASLREVGREAFF.

This chain links TRBV5-1 with TRBJ2-1; 9 nucleotides align to TRBD2. The V segment lost 2 bases and the J segment 6 bases; nucleotides outside the gene matches: 6. The CDR3 is 15 amino acids. Looked up from germline, CDR1 is SGHRS and CDR2 is YFSETQ. This CDR3 is CASSLPGLAGNEQFF. In nucleotides, the CDR3 is TGCGCCAGCAGCTTACCGGGACTAGCAGGCAATGAGCAGTTCTTC.

The chain links TRBV18 to TRBJ1-1; the D is unclear. Between the trimmed V and J ends, which lost 2 bases and 0 bases, there was a span of 7 bases. There are 14 residues in the CDR3. Germline values: CDR1 KGHSH, CDR2 LQKENI. The CDR3 nucleotides read TGTGCCAGCTCACCAAATCATGTGAACACTGAAGCTTTCTTT. This translates into CASSPNHVNTEAFF.

The chain uses TRBV25-1 and TRBJ1-3; D call uncertain. This CDR3 spans 14 amino acids. In germline, CDR1 is MGHDK, CDR2 SYGVNS. V was clipped by 4 bases and J by 4 bases, with 11 bases between them. CDR3 sequence: CASSVGNSGNTIYF. CDR3 bases: TGTGCCAGCAGTGTGGGTAATTCGGGAAACACCATATATTTT.

The chain combines TRBV27 with TRBJ1-1, with unresolved D. V was cut by 0 bases and J by 1 base, with 9 bases left in between. Looked up from germline, CDR1 is MNHEY and CDR2 is SMNVEV (reference sequence). The CDR3 has 15 amino acids. CDR3 in amino acids: CASSLSSTPNTEAFF. The DNA of the CDR3 is TGTGCCAGCAGTTTATCTTCCACTCCGAACACTGAAGCTTTCTTT.

V gene TRBV30 combines with J gene TRBJ2-7; 8 bases are a match to TRBD1. Per the germline V gene, CDR1 is GTSNPN and CDR2 is SVGIG (reference sequence). V shed 2 bases and J 0 bases; nucleotides not matched to a gene: 3. The CDR3 contains 14 residues. CDR3 sequence reads: CAWSTGTGSYEQYF. Here the CDR3 DNA reads TGTGCCTGGAGTACCGGGACAGGCTCCTACGAGCAGTACTTC.

The chain couples TRBV6-6 to TRBJ1-1, with D perhaps TRBD1 (5 bases). In germline, CDR1 is MNHNY, CDR2 SVGAGI (reference sequence). CDR3 length equals 13 residues. V lost 5 bases and J lost 4, with 11 bases in between. CDR3 nucleotides: TGTGCCAGCAGTGAGGGGCGGGTCACTGAAGCTTTCTTT. Translation: CASSEGRVTEAFF.

Comment on this clone: Other DNA sequences within the sample encode an identical CDR3. V usage is TRBV4-2 and J usage is TRBJ1-4; D is ambiguous. Trimming removed 1 base at V and 0 bases at J, with 3 bases between. This CDR3 is 14 amino acids long. Germline CDR1 LGHNA, CDR2 YNFKEQ. The CDR3 nucleotides are TGTGCCAGCAGCCAAGGGGCAACTAATGAAAAACTGTTTTTT. Amino acid sequence: CASSQGATNEKLFF.

The chain is built from TRBV6-5 and TRBJ1-1; D perhaps matches TRBD1 (5 bases). V was cut by 3 bases and J by 1 base, with 9 bases left in between. The CDR3 is 14 residues long. Germline loops: CDR1 MNHEY, CDR2 SVGAGI. In nucleotides, the CDR3 is TGTGCCAGCAGTTATGGGGGGGGGAACACTGAAGCTTTCTTT. Its protein is CASSYGGGNTEAFF.

The chain has TRBV19 and TRBJ2-1; TRBD1 might be the D (5 bases). Trimming took 3 bases from V and 0 from J, leaving 15 bases between them. The CDR3 loop spans 17 amino acids. Germline CDR1 is LNHDA and CDR2 is SQIVND (reference sequence). The CDR3 spells CASSIFGRVSSYNEQFF. In DNA form, the CDR3 reads TGTGCCAGTAGTATTTTCGGCAGGGTAAGCTCCTACAATGAGCAGTTCTTC.

V gene TRBV7-2 combines with J gene TRBJ1-2; tentatively, D is TRBD1 (5 bases). The CDR3 runs 14 residues. Germline V gene sequence: CDR1 SGHTA, CDR2 FQGNSA. Between the trimmed V and J ends, which lost 2 bases and 3 bases, there was a span of 10 bases. The CDR3, as DNA: TGTGCCAGCAGCTTACGTGAGGGACACTATGGCTACACCTTC. Protein: CASSLREGHYGYTF. Looking up the rest from reference TRBV7-2 and TRBJ1-2 gives the full variable domain: GAGVSQSPSNKVTEKGKDVELRCDPISGHTALYWYRQSLGQGLEFLIYFQGNSAPDKSGLPSDRFSAERTGGSVSTLTIQRTQQEDSAVYLCASSLREGHYGYTFGSGTRLTVV.

V is TRBV11-2 and J is TRBJ2-3; D is undetermined. This CDR3 is 14 amino acids long. Germline-derived CDR1 and CDR2 are SGHAT and FQNNGV. Trimming took 5 bases from V and 1 from J, leaving 10 bases between them. The CDR3 loop reads CASSVHAGTDTQYF. CDR3 nucleotides: TGTGCCAGCAGCGTTCACGCCGGCACAGATACGCAGTATTTT.

The chain has TRBV18 and TRBJ2-1; D may be TRBD1 (6 bases). Germline V gives CDR1 KGHSH, CDR2 LQKENI. V lost 4 bases, J lost 5 bases, and 24 bases lay in between. The CDR3 loop spans 18 amino acids. The CDR3 sequence is CASSRRFPGQRTNNEQFF. The CDR3 region has the DNA TGTGCCAGCTCACGAAGATTCCCGGGACAACGGACCAACAATGAGCAGTTCTTC. The entire variable domain, with the rest obtained from reference TRBV18 and TRBJ2-1, is as follows: NAGVMQNPRHLVRRRGQEARLRCSPMKGHSHVYWYRQLPEEGLKFMVYLQKENIIDESGMPKERFSAEFPKEGPSILRIQQVVRGDSAAYFCASSRRFPGQRTNNEQFFGPGTRLTVL.

This sequence joins TRBV3-1 (or the pseudogene TRBV3-2) and TRBJ2-7, with D possibly being TRBD2 (6 bases). V was cut by 7 bases and J by 0 bases, with 13 bases left in between. The CDR3 consists of 14 residues. CDR1 and CDR2 (germline): LGHDT, YNNKEL (reference sequence). CDR3: CASIRAGTSYEQYF. CDR3 nucleotides: TGTGCCAGCATCAGGGCGGGAACCTCCTACGAGCAGTACTTC.

The chain combines TRBV2 with TRBJ1-1; 7 nucleotides align to TRBD1. Germline loops: CDR1 SNHLY, CDR2 FYNNEI. This CDR3 spans 17 amino acids. With 5 bases clipped from V and 1 base from J, the junction kept 13 bases outside the gene matches. CDR3 amino acids: CASSFEPGQPSNTEAFF. The CDR3 nucleotides are TGTGCCAGCAGTTTTGAACCGGGACAGCCGTCGAACACTGAAGCTTTCTTT.

CDR3 in DNA: TGTGCCAGCAGCTTAAGGGGACAGGCCCCTTTCTCTGGAAACACCATATATTTT. It yields the protein CASSLRGQAPFSGNTIYF. The chain combines TRBV7-9 with TRBJ1-3, with TRBD1 identical over 8 bases. The length of the CDR3 is 18 residues. CDR1 and CDR2 (germline): SEHNR, FQNEAQ (reference sequence). J lost 0 bases, V lost 2 bases, and 9 bases had no gene match. The variable domain in full, completed from reference TRBV7-9 and TRBJ1-3, reads DTGVSQNPRHKITKRGQNVTFRCDPISEHNRLYWYRQTLGQGPEFLTYFQNEAQLEKSRLLSDRFSAERPKGSFSTLEIQRTEQGDSAMYLCASSLRGQAPFSGNTIYFGEGSWLTVV.

The V call is TRBV6-2 or TRBV6-3, the J call TRBJ1-5, with 7 bases fitting TRBD1. There are 16 residues in the CDR3. The germline V gene encodes CDR1 MNHEY and CDR2 SVGEGT. The V segment lost 3 bases and the J segment 4 bases; nucleotides outside the gene matches: 9. CDR3 DNA: TGTGCCAGCAGTTATCCTAGACAGGGTGGTAATCAGCCCCAGCATTTT. As protein: CASSYPRQGGNQPQHF.

This chain uses TRBV5-4 with TRBJ2-5, with D hard to call. The length of the CDR3 is 14 residues. Germline CDR1 is SGHNT and CDR2 is YYREEE (reference sequence). V was cut by 0 bases and J by 1 base, with 7 bases left in between. CDR3 nucleotides: TGTGCCAGCAGCTTGGGGGCGATCCAAGAGACCCAGTACTTC. Protein product: CASSLGAIQETQYF.